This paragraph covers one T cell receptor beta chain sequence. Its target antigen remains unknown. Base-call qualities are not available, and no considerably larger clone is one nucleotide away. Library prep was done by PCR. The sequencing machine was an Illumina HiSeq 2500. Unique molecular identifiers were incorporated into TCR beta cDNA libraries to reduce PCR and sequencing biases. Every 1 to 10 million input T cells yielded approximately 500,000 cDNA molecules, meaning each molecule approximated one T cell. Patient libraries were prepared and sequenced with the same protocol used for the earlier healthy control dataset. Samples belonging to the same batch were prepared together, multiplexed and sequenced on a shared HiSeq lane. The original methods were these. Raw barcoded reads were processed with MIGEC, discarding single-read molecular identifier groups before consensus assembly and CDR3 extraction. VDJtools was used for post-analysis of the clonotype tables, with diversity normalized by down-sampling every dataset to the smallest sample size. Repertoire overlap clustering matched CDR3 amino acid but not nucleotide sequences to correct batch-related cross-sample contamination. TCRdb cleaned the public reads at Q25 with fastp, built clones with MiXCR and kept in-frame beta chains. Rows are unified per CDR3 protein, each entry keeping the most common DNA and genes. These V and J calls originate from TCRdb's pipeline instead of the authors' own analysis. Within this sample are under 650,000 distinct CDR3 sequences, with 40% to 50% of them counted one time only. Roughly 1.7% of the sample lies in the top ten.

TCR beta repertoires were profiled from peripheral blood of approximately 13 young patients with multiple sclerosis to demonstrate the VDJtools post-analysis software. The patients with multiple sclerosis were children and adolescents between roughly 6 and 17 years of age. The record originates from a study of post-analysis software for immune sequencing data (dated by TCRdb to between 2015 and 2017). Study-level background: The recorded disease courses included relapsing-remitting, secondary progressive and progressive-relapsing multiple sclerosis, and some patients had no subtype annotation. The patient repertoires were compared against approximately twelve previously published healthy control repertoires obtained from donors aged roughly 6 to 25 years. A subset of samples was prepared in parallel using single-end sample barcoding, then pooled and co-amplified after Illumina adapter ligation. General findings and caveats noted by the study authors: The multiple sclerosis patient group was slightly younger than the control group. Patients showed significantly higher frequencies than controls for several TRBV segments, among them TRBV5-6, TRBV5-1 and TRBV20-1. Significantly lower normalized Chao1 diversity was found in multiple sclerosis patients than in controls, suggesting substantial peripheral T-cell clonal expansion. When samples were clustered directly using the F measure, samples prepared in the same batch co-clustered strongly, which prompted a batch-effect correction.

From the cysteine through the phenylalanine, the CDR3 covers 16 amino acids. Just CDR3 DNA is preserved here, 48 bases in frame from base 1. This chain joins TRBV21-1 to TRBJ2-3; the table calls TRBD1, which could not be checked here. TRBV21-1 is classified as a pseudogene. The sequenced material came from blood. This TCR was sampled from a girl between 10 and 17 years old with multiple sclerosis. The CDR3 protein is CASSVGRLASNGTQYF. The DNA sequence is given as TGTGCCAGCAGCGTAGGGCGGCTAGCCTCCAATGGTACGCAGTATTTT.